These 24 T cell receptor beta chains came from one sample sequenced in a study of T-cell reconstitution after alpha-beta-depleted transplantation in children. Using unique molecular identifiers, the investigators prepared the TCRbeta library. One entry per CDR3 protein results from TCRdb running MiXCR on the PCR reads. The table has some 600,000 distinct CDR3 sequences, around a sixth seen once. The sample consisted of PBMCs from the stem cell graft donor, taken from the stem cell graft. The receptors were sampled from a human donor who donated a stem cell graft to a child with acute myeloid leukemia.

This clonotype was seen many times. CDR3 DNA sequence: TGTGCCAGCAGCTTGGCAGGGGCAGAGACCCAGTACTTC. Its translation is CASSLAGAETQYF. The chain uses TRBV5-6 and TRBJ2-5, with D perhaps matching TRBD1 (6 bases). Trimming cost V 0 bases and J 4 bases, with 7 bases left between them. The CDR3 covers 13 residues. Germline CDR1 SGHDT, CDR2 YYEEEE.

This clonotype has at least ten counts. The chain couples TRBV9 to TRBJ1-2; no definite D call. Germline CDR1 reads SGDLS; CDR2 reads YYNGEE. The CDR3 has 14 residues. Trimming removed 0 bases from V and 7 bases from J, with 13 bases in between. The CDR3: CASSVADRPLGYTF. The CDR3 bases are TGTGCCAGCAGCGTAGCCGATAGGCCCCTTGGCTACACCTTC. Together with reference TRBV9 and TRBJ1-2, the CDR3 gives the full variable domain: DSGVTQTPKHLITATGQRVTLRCSPRSGDLSVYWYQQSLDQGLQFLIQYYNGEERAKGNILERFSAQQFPDLHSELNLSSLELGDSALYFCASSVADRPLGYTFGSGTRLTVV.

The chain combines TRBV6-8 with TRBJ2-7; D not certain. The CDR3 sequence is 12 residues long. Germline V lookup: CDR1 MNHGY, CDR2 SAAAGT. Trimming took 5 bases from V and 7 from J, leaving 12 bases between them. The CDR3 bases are TGTGCCAGCAGTCCCACACCGCTGGAGCAGTACTTC. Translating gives CASSPTPLEQYF.

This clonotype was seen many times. The CDR3 region has the DNA TGTGCCAGCAGCATCCTGGCCCAGGGTCCATACGAGCAGTACGTC. Translated: CASSILAQGPYEQYV. The gene calls are TRBV5-6 and TRBJ2-7; tentatively, D is TRBD1 (5 bases). Trimming pared 4 bases from V and 4 bases from J, leaving 18 bases between. The CDR3 is 15 residues long. Germline V gene lookup returns CDR1 SGHDT and CDR2 YYEEEE.

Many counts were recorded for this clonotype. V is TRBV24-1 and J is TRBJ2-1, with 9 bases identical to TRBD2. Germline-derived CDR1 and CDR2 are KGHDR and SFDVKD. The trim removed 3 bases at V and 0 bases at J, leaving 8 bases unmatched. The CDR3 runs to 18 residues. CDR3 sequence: CATSDAAGGPSSYNEQFF. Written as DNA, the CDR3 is TGTGCCACCAGTGATGCGGCGGGGGGGCCGAGCTCCTACAATGAGCAGTTCTTC.

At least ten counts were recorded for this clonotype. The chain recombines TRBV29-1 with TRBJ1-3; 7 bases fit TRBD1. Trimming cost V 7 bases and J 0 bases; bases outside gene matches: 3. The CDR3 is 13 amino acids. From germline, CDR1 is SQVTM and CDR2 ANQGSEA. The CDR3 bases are TGCAGCGCCACAGGGGACTCTGGAAACACCATATATTTT. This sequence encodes CSATGDSGNTIYF.

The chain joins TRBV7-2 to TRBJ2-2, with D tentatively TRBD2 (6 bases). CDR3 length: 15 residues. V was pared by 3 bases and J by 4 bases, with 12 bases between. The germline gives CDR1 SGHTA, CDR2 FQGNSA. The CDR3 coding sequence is TGTGCCAGCAGCTTGACGGGGGATGCCACCGGGGAGCTGTTTTTT. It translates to CASSLTGDATGELFF. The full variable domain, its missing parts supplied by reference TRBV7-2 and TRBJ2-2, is GAGVSQSPSNKVTEKGKDVELRCDPISGHTALYWYRQSLGQGLEFLIYFQGNSAPDKSGLPSDRFSAERTGGSVSTLTIQRTQQEDSAVYLCASSLTGDATGELFFGEGSRLTVL.

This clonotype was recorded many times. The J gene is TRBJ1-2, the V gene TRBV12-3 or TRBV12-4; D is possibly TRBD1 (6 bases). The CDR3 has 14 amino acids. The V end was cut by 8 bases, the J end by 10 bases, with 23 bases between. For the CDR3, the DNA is TGTGCCAGCGCAAGGCGGGGGGGCGCGTTATTCTACACCTTC. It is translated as CASARRGGALFYTF.

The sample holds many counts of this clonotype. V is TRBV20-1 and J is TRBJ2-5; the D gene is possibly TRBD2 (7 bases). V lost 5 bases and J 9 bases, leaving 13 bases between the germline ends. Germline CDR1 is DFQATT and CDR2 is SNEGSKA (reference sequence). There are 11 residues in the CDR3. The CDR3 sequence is CSARGAAAQYF. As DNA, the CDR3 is TGCAGTGCTCGGGGGGCCGCGGCCCAGTACTTC.

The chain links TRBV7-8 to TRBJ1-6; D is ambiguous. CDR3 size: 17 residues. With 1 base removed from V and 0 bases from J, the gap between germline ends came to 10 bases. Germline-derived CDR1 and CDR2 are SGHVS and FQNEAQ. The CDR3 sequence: CASSLGATSSYNSPLHF. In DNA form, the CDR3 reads TGTGCCAGCAGCTTAGGTGCGACCAGCTCCTATAATTCACCCCTCCACTTT. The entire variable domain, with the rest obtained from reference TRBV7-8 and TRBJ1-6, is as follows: GAGVSQSPRYKVAKRGQDVALRCDPISGHVSLFWYQQALGQGPEFLTYFQNEAQLDKSGLPSDRFFAERPEGSVSTLKIQRTQQEDSAVYLCASSLGATSSYNSPLHFGNGTRLTVT.

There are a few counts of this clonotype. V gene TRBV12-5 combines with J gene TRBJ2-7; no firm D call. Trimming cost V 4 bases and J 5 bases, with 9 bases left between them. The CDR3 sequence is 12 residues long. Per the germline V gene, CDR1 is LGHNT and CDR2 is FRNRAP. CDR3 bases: TGTGCTAGTGGTTATGACCAGGACGAGCAGTACTTC. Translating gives CASGYDQDEQYF.

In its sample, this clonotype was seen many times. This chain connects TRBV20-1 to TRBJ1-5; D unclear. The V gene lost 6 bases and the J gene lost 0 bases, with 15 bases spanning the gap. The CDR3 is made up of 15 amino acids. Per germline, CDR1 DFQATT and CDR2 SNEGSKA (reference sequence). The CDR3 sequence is CSAADRVYSNQPQHF. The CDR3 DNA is TGCAGTGCAGCCGACCGCGTATATAGCAATCAGCCCCAGCATTTT.

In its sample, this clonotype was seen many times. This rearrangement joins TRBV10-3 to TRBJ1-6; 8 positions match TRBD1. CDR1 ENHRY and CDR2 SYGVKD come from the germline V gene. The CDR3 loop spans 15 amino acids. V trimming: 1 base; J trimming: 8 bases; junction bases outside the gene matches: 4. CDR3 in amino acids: CAISEWDRTYSPLHF. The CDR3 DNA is TGTGCCATCAGTGAGTGGGACAGGACCTATTCACCCCTCCACTTT.

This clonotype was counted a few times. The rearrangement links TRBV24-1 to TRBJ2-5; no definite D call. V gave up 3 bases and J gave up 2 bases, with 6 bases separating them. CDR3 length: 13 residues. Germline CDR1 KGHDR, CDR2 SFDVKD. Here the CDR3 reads CATSDVHQETQYF. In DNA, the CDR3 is TGTGCCACCAGTGATGTACATCAAGAGACCCAGTACTTC.

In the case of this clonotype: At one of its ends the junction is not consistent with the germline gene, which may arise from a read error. The CDR3 spells CSPSPVAGLGDEQFF. The CDR3 DNA follows: TGCAGTCCTAGCCCAGTAGCGGGGCTGGGCGATGAGCAGTTCTTC. V and J are TRBV20-1 and TRBJ2-1; 8 bases are shared with TRBD2. Per germline, CDR1 DFQATT and CDR2 SNEGSKA (reference sequence). The CDR3 totals 15 residues.

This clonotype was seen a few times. The DNA for the CDR3 is TGTGCCAGCAGCTTAGTACCCAACTCTGGGGCCAACGTCCTGACTTTC. Translated, it gives CASSLVPNSGANVLTF. The V and J genes are TRBV7-3 and TRBJ2-6; D is uncertain. The length of the CDR3 is 16 residues. Deletions cut 2 bases from V and 0 bases from J, with 8 bases between. Per germline, CDR1 SGHTA and CDR2 FQGTGA.

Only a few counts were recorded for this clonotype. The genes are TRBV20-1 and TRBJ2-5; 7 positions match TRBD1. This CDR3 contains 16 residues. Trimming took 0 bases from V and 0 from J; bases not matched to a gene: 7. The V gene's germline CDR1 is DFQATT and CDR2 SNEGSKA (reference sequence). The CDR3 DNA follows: TGCAGTGCTAGAGATTGGGACAGTAGGTACCAAGAGACCCAGTACTTC. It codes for CSARDWDSRYQETQYF.

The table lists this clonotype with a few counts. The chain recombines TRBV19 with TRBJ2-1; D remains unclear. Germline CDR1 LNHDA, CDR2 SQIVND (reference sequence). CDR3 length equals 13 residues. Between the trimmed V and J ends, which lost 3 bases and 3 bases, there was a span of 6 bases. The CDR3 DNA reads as TGTGCCAGTAGTATTAATGGCTACAATGAGCAGTTCTTC. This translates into CASSINGYNEQFF. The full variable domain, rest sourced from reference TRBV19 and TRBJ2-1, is DGGITQSPKYLFRKEGQNVTLSCEQNLNHDAMYWYRQDPGQGLRLIYYSQIVNDFQKGDIAEGYSVSREKKESFPLTVTSAQKNPTAFYLCASSINGYNEQFFGPGTRLTVL.

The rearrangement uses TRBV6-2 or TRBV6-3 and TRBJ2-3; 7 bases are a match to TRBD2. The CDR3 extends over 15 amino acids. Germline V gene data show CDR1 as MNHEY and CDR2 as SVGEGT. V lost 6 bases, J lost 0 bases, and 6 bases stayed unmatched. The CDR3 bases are TGTGCCAGCAGGCGGGACTACACTAGCACAGATACGCAGTATTTT. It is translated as CASRRDYTSTDTQYF.

The CDR3 sequence: CASKSDGAGGELFF. The CDR3 coding sequence is TGTGCCAGCAAGAGCGACGGGGCGGGCGGGGAGCTGTTTTTT. V is TRBV6-2 or TRBV6-3 and J is TRBJ2-2, with D tentatively TRBD1 or TRBD2 (5 bases each). V was clipped by 7 bases and J by 7 bases, with 16 bases between them. Germline V gives CDR1 MNHEY, CDR2 SVGEGT. The CDR3 runs 14 residues.

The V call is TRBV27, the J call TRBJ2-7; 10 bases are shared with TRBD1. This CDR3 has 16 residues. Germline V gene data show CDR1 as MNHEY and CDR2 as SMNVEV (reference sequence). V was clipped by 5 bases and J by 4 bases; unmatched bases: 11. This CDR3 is CASSLLGQGYRYEQYF. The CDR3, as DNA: TGTGCCAGCAGTCTACTGGGACAGGGGTACCGATACGAGCAGTACTTC.

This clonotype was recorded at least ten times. The CDR3 sequence: CASSVLGALTDTQYF. DNA of the CDR3: TGCGCCAGCAGCGTTCTAGGGGCTCTGACAGATACGCAGTATTTT. The chain couples TRBV5-1 to TRBJ2-3; perhaps TRBD1 as D (5 bases). The germline V gene has CDR1 SGHRS and CDR2 YFSETQ. This CDR3 has 15 residues. The V gene lost 4 bases and the J gene lost 3 bases, with 15 bases spanning the gap. The entire variable domain, with the rest obtained from reference TRBV5-1 and TRBJ2-3, is as follows: KAGVTQTPRYLIKTRGQQVTLSCSPISGHRSVSWYQQTPGQGLQFLFEYFSETQRNKGNFPGRFSGRQFSNSRSEMNVSTLELGDSALYLCASSVLGALTDTQYFGPGTRLTVL.

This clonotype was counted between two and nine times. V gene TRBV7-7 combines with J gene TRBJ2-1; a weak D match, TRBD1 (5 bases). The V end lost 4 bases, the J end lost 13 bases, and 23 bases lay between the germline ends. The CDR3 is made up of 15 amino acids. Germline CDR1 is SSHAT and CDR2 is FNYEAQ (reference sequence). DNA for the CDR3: TGTGCCAGCAGCTCCGGAATGGGCAGGGCAAGCAACCAGTTCTTC. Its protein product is CASSSGMGRASNQFF.

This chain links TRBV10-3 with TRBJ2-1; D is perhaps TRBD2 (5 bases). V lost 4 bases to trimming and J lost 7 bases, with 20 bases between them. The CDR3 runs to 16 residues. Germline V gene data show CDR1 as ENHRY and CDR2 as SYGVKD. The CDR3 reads CAISGSGFSKRNEQFF. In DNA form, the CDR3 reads TGTGCCATCAGTGGTTCGGGGTTCTCAAAAAGGAATGAGCAGTTCTTC.